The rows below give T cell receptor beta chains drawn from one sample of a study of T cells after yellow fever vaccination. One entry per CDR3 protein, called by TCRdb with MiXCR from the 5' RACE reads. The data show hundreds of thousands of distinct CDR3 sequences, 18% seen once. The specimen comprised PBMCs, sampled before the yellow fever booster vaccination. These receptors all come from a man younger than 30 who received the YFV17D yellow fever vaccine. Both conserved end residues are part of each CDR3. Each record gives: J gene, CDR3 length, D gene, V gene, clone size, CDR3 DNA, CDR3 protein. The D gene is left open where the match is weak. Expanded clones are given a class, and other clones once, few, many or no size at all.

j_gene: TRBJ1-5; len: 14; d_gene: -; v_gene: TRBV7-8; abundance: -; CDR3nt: TGTGCCAGCAGGGCAGGTGGGGATAATCAGCCCCAGCATTTT; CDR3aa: CASRAGGDNQPQHF
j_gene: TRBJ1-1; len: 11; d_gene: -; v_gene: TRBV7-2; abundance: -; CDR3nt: TGTGCCAGCACAAAACTCGTGGGGCCCCCCTTT; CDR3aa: CASTKLVGPPF
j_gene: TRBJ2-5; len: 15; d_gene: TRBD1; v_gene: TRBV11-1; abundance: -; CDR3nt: TGTGCCAGCAGCTTAGCCAGGGGGCGCTTCGGGACCCAGTACTTC; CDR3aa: CASSLARGRFGTQYF
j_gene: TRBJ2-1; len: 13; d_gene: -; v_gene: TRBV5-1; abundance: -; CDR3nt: TGCGCCAGCAGCTTGGTGCTAGAGGGTGAGCAGTTCTTC; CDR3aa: CASSLVLEGEQFF
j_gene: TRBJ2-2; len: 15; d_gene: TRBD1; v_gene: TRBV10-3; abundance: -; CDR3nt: TGTGCCACCGAGCTTGGGACAGAGAACACCGGGGAGCTGTTTTTT; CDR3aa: CATELGTENTGELFF
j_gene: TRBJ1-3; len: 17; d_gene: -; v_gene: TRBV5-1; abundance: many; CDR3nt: TGCGCCAGCAGCTTGGACGCCGCGGGCGCATTCGGAAACACCATATATTTT; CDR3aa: CASSLDAAGAFGNTIYF
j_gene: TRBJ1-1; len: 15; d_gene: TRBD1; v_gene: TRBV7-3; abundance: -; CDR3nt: TGTGCCAGCAGCCCCTCGGGGACAGCAAGGACTGAAGCTTTCTTT; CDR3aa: CASSPSGTARTEAFF
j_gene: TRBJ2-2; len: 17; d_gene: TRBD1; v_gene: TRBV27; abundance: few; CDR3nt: TGTGCCAGCAGCCTGACCCGGGACAGGACGAACACCGGGGAGCTGTTTTTT; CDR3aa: CASSLTRDRTNTGELFF
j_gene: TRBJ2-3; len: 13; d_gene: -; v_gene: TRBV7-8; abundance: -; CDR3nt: TGTGCCAGCAGCCGCCATTTGGTTAATACGCAGTATTTT; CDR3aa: CASSRHLVNTQYF
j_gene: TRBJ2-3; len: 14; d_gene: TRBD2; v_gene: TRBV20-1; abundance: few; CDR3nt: TGCAGTGCTAGCACCCTGCGGGGGACAGATACGCAGTATTTT; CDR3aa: CSASTLRGTDTQYF
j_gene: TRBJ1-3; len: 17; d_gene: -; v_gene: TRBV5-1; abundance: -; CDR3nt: TGCGCCAGCAGCTTGGAAGGGGTGCGCCGGTCTGGAAACACCATATATTTT; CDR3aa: CASSLEGVRRSGNTIYF
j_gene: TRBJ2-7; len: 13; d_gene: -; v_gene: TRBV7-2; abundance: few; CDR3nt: TGTGCCAGCAGCTCGGCAAGGGCCTACGAGCAGTACTTC; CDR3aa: CASSSARAYEQYF
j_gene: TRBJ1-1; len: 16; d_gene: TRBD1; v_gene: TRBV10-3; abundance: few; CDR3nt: TGTGCCATCAGACCATCGGGGCAGGGGGCCAACACTGAAGCTTTCTTT; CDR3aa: CAIRPSGQGANTEAFF
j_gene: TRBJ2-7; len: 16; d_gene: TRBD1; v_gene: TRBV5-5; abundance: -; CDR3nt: TGTGCCAGCAGCTTAGAACCGGGACAGGGTTCCTACGAGCAGTACTTC; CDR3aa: CASSLEPGQGSYEQYF
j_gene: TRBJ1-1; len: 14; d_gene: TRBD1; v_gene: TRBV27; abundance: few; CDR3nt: TGTGCCAGCAGTTTTGGGGACAGAAACACTGAAGCTTTCTTT; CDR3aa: CASSFGDRNTEAFF
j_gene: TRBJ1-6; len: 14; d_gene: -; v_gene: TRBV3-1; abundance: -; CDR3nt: TGTGCCAGCAGCCAAGTATGGGATCGGTCACCCCTCCACTTT; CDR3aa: CASSQVWDRSPLHF
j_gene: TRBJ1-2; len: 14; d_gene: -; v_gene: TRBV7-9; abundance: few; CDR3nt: TGTGCCAGCAGCCCCGCCGGGATTAACTATGGCTACACCTTC; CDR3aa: CASSPAGINYGYTF
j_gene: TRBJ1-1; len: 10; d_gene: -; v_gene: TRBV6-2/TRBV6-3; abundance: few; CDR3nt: TGTGCCAGCAGACAGTCTGAAGCTTTCTTT; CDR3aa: CASRQSEAFF
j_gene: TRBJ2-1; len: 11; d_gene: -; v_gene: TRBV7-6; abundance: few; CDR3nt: TGTGCCAGCAGTATTGAGGATGAGCAGTTCTTC; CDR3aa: CASSIEDEQFF
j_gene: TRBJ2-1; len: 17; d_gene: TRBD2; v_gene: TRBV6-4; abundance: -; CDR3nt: TGTGCCAGCAGTGATTACCCCGGGCTAGCGGGGACGAGTGAGCAGTTCTTC; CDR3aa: CASSDYPGLAGTSEQFF
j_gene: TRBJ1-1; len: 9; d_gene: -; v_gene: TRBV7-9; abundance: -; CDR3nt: TGTGCCAGCAGCCCCGAAGCTTTCTTT; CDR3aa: CASSPEAFF
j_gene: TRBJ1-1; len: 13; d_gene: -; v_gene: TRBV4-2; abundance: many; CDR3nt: TGTGCCAGCAGCCAAGATCCGCGGATCGAAGCTTTCTTT; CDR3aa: CASSQDPRIEAFF
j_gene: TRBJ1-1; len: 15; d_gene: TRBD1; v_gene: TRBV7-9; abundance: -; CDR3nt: TGTGCCAGCAGCTTATTCCGGGACAGGAACACTGAAGCTTTCTTT; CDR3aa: CASSLFRDRNTEAFF
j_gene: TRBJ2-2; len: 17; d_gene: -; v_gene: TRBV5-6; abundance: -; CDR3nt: TGTGCCAGCAGCGCGCGTGTTGTTAAACCAACGCCCGGGGAGCTGTTTTTT; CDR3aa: CASSARVVKPTPGELFF
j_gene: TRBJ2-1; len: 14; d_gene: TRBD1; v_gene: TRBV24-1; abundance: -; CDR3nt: TGTGCCACCAGTGATCCAGACAGGGACAATGAGCAGTTCTTC; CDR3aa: CATSDPDRDNEQFF
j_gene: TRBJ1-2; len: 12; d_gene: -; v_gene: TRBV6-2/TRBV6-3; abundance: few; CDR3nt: TGTGCCAGCAGTTACACGGGCTATGGCTACACCTTC; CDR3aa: CASSYTGYGYTF
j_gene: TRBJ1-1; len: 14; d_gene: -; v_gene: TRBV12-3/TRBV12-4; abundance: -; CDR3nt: TGTGCCAGCAGTCCCTTATCCGGGAACACTGAAGCTTTCTTT; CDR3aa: CASSPLSGNTEAFF
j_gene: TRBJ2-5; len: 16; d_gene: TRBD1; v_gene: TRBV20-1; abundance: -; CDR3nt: TGCAGTCTAGCGGGACAGGGGGCCCTGGTCGAAGAGACCCAGTACTTC; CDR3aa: CSLAGQGALVEETQYF
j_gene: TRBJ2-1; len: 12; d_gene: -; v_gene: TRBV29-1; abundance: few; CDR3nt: TGCAGCGTTGCGGTCAGTCACAATGAGCAGTTCTTC; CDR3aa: CSVAVSHNEQFF
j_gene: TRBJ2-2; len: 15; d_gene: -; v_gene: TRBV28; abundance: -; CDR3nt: TGTGCCAGCAGTTTATTATACCCGAACACCGGGGAGCTGTTTTTT; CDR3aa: CASSLLYPNTGELFF
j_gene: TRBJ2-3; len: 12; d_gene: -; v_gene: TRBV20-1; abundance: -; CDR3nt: TGCAGTGCTAGTCTCCGGCCAGATACGCAGTATTTT; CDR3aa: CSASLRPDTQYF
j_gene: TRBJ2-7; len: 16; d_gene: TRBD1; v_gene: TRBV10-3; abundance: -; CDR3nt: TGTGCCATCAGGGACAGGGTCGTAGTTTGGCCCTACGAGCAGTACTTC; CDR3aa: CAIRDRVVVWPYEQYF
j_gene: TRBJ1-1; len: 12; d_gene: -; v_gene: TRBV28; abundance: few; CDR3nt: TGTGCCACCTTCTGGCGGAACACTGAAGCTTTCTTT; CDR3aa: CATFWRNTEAFF
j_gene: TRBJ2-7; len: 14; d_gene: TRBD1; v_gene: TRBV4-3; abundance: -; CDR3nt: TGCGCCAGCAGTGCGGGACAGGGGTATTACGAGCAGTACTTC; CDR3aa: CASSAGQGYYEQYF
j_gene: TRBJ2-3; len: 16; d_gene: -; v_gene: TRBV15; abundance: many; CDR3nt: TGTGCCACCAGCAGAGATGAAGGGAGAGTCACAGATACGCAGTATTTT; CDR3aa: CATSRDEGRVTDTQYF
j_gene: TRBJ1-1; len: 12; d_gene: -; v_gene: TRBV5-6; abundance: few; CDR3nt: TGTGCCAGCAGCCAATTGCAGGGTGAAGCTTTCTTT; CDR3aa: CASSQLQGEAFF
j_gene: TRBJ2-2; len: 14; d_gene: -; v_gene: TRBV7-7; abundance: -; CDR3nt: TGTGCTAGCAGACGTGACAGGCTTCCAGGGGAGCTGTTTTTT; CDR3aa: CASRRDRLPGELFF
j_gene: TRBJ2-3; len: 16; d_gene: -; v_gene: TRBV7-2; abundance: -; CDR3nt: TGTGCCAGCAGCTTAGGAGGCTGGCCGAGCACAGATACGCAGTATTTT; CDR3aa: CASSLGGWPSTDTQYF
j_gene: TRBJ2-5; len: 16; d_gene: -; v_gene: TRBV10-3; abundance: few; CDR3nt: TGTGCCATCAGTGAGTCTAGGACCACCATCGGGGAGACCCAGTACTTC; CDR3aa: CAISESRTTIGETQYF
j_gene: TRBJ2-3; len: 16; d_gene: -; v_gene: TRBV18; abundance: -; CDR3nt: TGTGCCAGCTCACCACTACAGCGGGCGAACACAGATACGCAGTATTTT; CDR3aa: CASSPLQRANTDTQYF
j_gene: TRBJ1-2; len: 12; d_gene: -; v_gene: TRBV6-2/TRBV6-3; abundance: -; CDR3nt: TGTGCCAGCAGTCGGACAGACAATGGCTACACCTTC; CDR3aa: CASSRTDNGYTF
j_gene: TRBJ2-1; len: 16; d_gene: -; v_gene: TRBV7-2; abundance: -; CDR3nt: TGTGCCAGCAGCTTATGGGTGAGGGGGTCCTACAATGAGCAGTTCTTC; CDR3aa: CASSLWVRGSYNEQFF
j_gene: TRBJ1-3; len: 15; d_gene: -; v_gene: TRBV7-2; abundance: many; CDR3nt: TGTGCCAGCAGCTTAGCGGCAGGGTCTGGAAACACCATATATTTT; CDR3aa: CASSLAAGSGNTIYF
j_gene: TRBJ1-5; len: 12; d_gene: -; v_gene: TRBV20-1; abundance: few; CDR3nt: TGCAGTGCTTTCAGGAGGAATCAGCCCCAGCATTTT; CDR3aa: CSAFRRNQPQHF